The rows below give T cell receptor beta chains drawn from one sample of a study of beta chain features in type 1 diabetes. TCRdb's copy holds only in-frame clones and misses some; the assay was immunoSEQ multiplex PCR. The profile shows about 150,000 clones, 10% to 15% of them singletons. The sample comprised central memory CD4+ T cells from blood. The receptors shown here come from a man aged 18-30 years with type 1 diabetes. Each CDR3 is given with its conserved first and last residue. The D gene is left open where the match is weak. Size is stated for part of the rows, as once, few or many counts, or as a class when the clone is expanded.

V: TRBV29-1; J: TRBJ2-7; D: -; size: few; DNA: TGCAGCGTATCGACAGCGTCCGGCGAGCAGTACTTC; CDR3: CSVSTASGEQYF
V: TRBV16; J: TRBJ1-2; D: -; size: -; DNA: TGTGCCAGCAGCCAATGGGGAAGTGGCTCTGGCTACACCTTC; CDR3: CASSQWGSGSGYTF
V: TRBV30; J: TRBJ1-2; D: -; size: -; DNA: TGTGCCTGGACTGGAGTGGCCGATGGTGTTGCCACCTTC; CDR3: CAWTGVADGVATF
V: TRBV21-1; J: TRBJ2-1; D: -; size: few; DNA: TGTGCCAGCAGCAAAGCTACGACTAGCGGGGCCTCCTACAATGAGCAGTTCTTC; CDR3: CASSKATTSGASYNEQFF
V: TRBV18; J: TRBJ2-1; D: TRBD2; size: few; DNA: TGTGCCAGCTCAGGAGCACTAGCGGGGTACAATGAGCAGTTCTTC; CDR3: CASSGALAGYNEQFF
V: TRBV7-2; J: TRBJ2-7; D: TRBD2; size: -; DNA: TGTGCCAGCAGCTCGTGGACTAGCGGGGGGTCCTACGAGCAGTACTTC; CDR3: CASSSWTSGGSYEQYF
V: TRBV7-2; J: TRBJ1-6; D: -; size: -; DNA: TGTGCCAGCAGCTTAGCGTTCGGTAATAATTCACCCCTCCACTTT; CDR3: CASSLAFGNNSPLHF
V: TRBV5-1; J: TRBJ1-4; D: -; size: few; DNA: TGCGCCAGCAAGGGCAACGGTGCCACTGAAAAACTGTTTTTT; CDR3: CASKGNGATEKLFF
V: TRBV6-5; J: TRBJ1-2; D: -; size: -; DNA: TGTGCCAGCAGTTCAACCTGGGGGGAGAGGGGCTATGGCTACACCTTC; CDR3: CASSSTWGERGYGYTF
V: TRBV29-1; J: TRBJ1-1; D: -; size: many; DNA: TGCAGCATTGTGTGGGCGACGGGGCACACTGAAGCTTTCTTT; CDR3: CSIVWATGHTEAFF
V: TRBV30; J: TRBJ1-4; D: TRBD1; size: -; DNA: TGTGCCTCGGACAGGGGTGAAAAACTGTTTTTT; CDR3: CASDRGEKLFF
V: TRBV2; J: TRBJ2-2; D: -; size: -; DNA: TGTGCCAGCAGCCCCCGGGACGACTTTACCGGGGAGCTGTTTTTT; CDR3: CASSPRDDFTGELFF
V: TRBV14; J: TRBJ2-3; D: TRBD1; size: -; DNA: TGTGCCAGCAGCCAACAAAGGACTCGGGACAGGCCCATTTTT; CDR3: CASSQQRTRDRPIF
V: TRBV7-3; J: TRBJ2-3; D: TRBD2; size: -; DNA: TGTGCCAGCAGCACCCGCGTAGCGGGGGGGCCGACAGATACGCAGTATTTT; CDR3: CASSTRVAGGPTDTQYF
V: TRBV4-2; J: TRBJ2-5; D: -; size: few; DNA: TGTGCCAGCAGCCATGGACGCGTCCAAGAGACCCAGTACTTC; CDR3: CASSHGRVQETQYF
V: TRBV30; J: TRBJ2-5; D: -; size: few; DNA: TGTGCCTGGAATAATAAGGACGGATTGGTAGAGACCCAGTACTTC; CDR3: CAWNNKDGLVETQYF
V: TRBV30; J: TRBJ2-7; D: TRBD1; size: few; DNA: TGTGCCTGGAGCGGTGCGGGACAGGTATCCTACGAGCAGTACTTC; CDR3: CAWSGAGQVSYEQYF
V: TRBV5-4; J: TRBJ2-1; D: TRBD2; size: many; DNA: TGTGCCAGCAGGCCAACTAGCGGGGGCTACAATGAGCAGTTCTTC; CDR3: CASRPTSGGYNEQFF